This T cell receptor (beta chain) was profiled in a study of OX40 agonist ivuxolimab in advanced cancers. Study-wide context: Three patients showed partial responses: one hepatocellular carcinoma and two cutaneous melanoma cases. Notes on the study in general: Partial responders at 0.1-3.0 mg/kg showed near-lowest clonal expansion. The study did not work out the antigen specificity of the expanded peripheral T cells.

The V gene end was trimmed by 5 bases and the J gene end by 6 bases; junction bases not matched to a gene: 12. The CDR3 contains 15 residues. The germline V gene encodes CDR1 MNHEY and CDR2 SVGAGI. On this clone itself: Its antigen is as yet unknown.

Autoimmune disease history or systemic immunosuppression meant exclusion. Generated by immunoSEQ multiplex PCR, the TCRdb table keeps only in-frame clones and is missing some. The sample gives fewer than 85,000 clones, 65% to 90% of which show up once; approximately 0.5% is in the top ten. This chain joins TRBV6-5 and TRBJ2-5; TRBD1 matches at 7 bases. This clonotype was sampled from an adult with an advanced solid tumor such as melanoma, head and neck, liver or kidney cancer. This specimen was CD4+ or CD8+ T cells sorted from blood, taken in a trial of the OX40 agonist ivuxolimab. The chain's CDR3 is CASSILPDRAKTQYF. CDR3 nucleotide sequence: TGTGCCAGCAGTATTCTTCCCGACAGGGCAAAGACCCAGTACTTC.